Listed below are T cell receptor beta chains from one sample, sequenced in a study of T-cell memory formation after mild COVID-19. TCRdb re-called the 5' RACE reads through MiXCR, storing one row per CDR3 protein. The table lists 350,000 to 500,000 distinct CDR3 sequences, 20% to 30% of them singletons. The material sequenced was PBMCs or a T cell subset sorted from them (not recorded which). The receptors were gathered from an adult woman who had mild COVID-19 (a few samples of this study predate the infection). Cell type and time point are not known. Each CDR3 is given with its conserved first and last residue. A D gene is named only where the DNA matches it firmly. Where a row states a size, it is once, few, many or the class of an expanded clone; other rows omit it.

d_gene: NA
abundance: few
j_gene: TRBJ2-5
v_gene: TRBV7-9
CDR3aa: CASSSTDGPPQETQYF
CDR3nt: TGTGCCAGCAGCTCAACAGACGGACCCCCTCAAGAGACCCAGTACTTC

d_gene: TRBD1
abundance: many
j_gene: TRBJ1-1
v_gene: TRBV7-9
CDR3aa: CASSISGTGGNTEAFF
CDR3nt: TGTGCCAGCAGCATCTCCGGGACAGGCGGGAACACTGAAGCTTTCTTT

d_gene: NA
abundance: NA
j_gene: TRBJ1-2
v_gene: TRBV12-3/TRBV12-4
CDR3aa: CASSPREGSGYTF
CDR3nt: TGTGCCAGCAGTCCCCGGGAGGGATCGGGCTACACCTTC

d_gene: TRBD1
abundance: NA
j_gene: TRBJ1-5
v_gene: TRBV18
CDR3aa: CASSPTGGGRQPQHF
CDR3nt: TGTGCCAGCTCACCGACAGGGGGCGGAAGGCAGCCCCAGCATTTT

d_gene: TRBD1
abundance: few
j_gene: TRBJ1-5
v_gene: TRBV12-3/TRBV12-4
CDR3aa: CASSSGTENQPQHF
CDR3nt: TGTGCCAGCAGTTCAGGGACAGAAAATCAGCCCCAGCATTTT

d_gene: NA
abundance: NA
j_gene: TRBJ2-7
v_gene: TRBV6-2/TRBV6-3
CDR3aa: CASSPGQPKQYF
CDR3nt: TGTGCCAGCAGTCCTGGACAGCCTAAGCAGTACTTC

d_gene: NA
abundance: NA
j_gene: TRBJ1-5
v_gene: TRBV24-1
CDR3aa: CATSDLPGDNQPQHF
CDR3nt: TGTGCCACCAGTGATTTGCCCGGGGACAATCAGCCCCAGCATTTT

d_gene: NA
abundance: NA
j_gene: TRBJ1-4
v_gene: TRBV15
CDR3aa: CATSREAGESTNEKLFF
CDR3nt: TGTGCCACCAGCAGAGAGGCAGGGGAGTCAACTAATGAAAAACTGTTTTTT

d_gene: NA
abundance: NA
j_gene: TRBJ2-7
v_gene: TRBV5-1
CDR3aa: CASSSNHEQYF
CDR3nt: TGCGCCAGCAGCTCTAATCACGAGCAGTACTTC

d_gene: TRBD1
abundance: few
j_gene: TRBJ2-1
v_gene: TRBV6-5
CDR3aa: CASSLGGDRVLKEQFF
CDR3nt: TGTGCCAGCAGCCTGGGAGGGGACAGGGTCCTGAAGGAGCAGTTCTTC

d_gene: TRBD1
abundance: NA
j_gene: TRBJ2-1
v_gene: TRBV5-5
CDR3aa: CASSSGTGLYNEQFF
CDR3nt: TGTGCCAGCAGCTCCGGGACAGGGCTCTACAATGAGCAGTTCTTC

d_gene: NA
abundance: NA
j_gene: TRBJ2-5
v_gene: TRBV5-5
CDR3aa: CASSFSLAGSSDREETQYF
CDR3nt: TGTGCCAGCAGCTTTAGCCTAGCGGGTTCCTCCGACAGGGAAGAGACCCAGTACTTC

d_gene: NA
abundance: NA
j_gene: TRBJ2-5
v_gene: TRBV21-1
CDR3aa: CASSKLQARETQYF
CDR3nt: TGTGCCAGCAGCAAATTACAGGCGAGGGAGACCCAGTACTTC

d_gene: TRBD1
abundance: NA
j_gene: TRBJ1-6
v_gene: TRBV11-2
CDR3aa: CASSLGSGTGATSPLHF
CDR3nt: TGTGCCAGCAGCTTAGGATCCGGGACAGGGGCCACTTCACCCCTCCACTTT

d_gene: TRBD2
abundance: NA
j_gene: TRBJ2-2
v_gene: TRBV24-1
CDR3aa: CATSGGGISNTGELFF
CDR3nt: TGTGCCACCAGTGGGGGGGGAATCTCGAACACCGGGGAGCTGTTTTTT

d_gene: TRBD2
abundance: few
j_gene: TRBJ2-7
v_gene: TRBV4-1
CDR3aa: CASSQEGLAGGTTSYEQYF
CDR3nt: TGCGCCAGCAGCCAAGAGGGACTAGCGGGGGGTACGACCTCCTACGAGCAGTACTTC

d_gene: TRBD2
abundance: NA
j_gene: TRBJ2-5
v_gene: TRBV5-1
CDR3aa: CASSLGTSGGYQETQYF
CDR3nt: TGCGCCAGCAGCCTAGGGACTAGCGGGGGATATCAAGAGACCCAGTACTTC

d_gene: NA
abundance: NA
j_gene: TRBJ2-3
v_gene: TRBV12-3/TRBV12-4
CDR3aa: CASSFESPTDTQYF
CDR3nt: TGTGCCAGCAGTTTTGAATCCCCCACAGATACGCAGTATTTT

d_gene: NA
abundance: NA
j_gene: TRBJ1-2
v_gene: TRBV7-9
CDR3aa: CASSPQGRYGYTF
CDR3nt: TGTGCCAGCAGCCCTCAGGGTCGCTATGGCTACACCTTC

d_gene: NA
abundance: few
j_gene: TRBJ2-5
v_gene: TRBV7-9
CDR3aa: CASSLARGERETQYF
CDR3nt: TGTGCCAGCAGCTTAGCGCGGGGTGAGAGAGAGACCCAGTACTTC

d_gene: NA
abundance: NA
j_gene: TRBJ2-3
v_gene: TRBV27
CDR3aa: CASSPRDRQDTQYF
CDR3nt: TGTGCCAGCAGTCCCCGGGACCGCCAAGATACGCAGTATTTT

d_gene: TRBD1
abundance: few
j_gene: TRBJ2-7
v_gene: TRBV5-1
CDR3aa: CASSRSTGNSYEQYF
CDR3nt: TGCGCCAGCAGCCGATCGACAGGGAACTCCTACGAGCAGTACTTC

d_gene: NA
abundance: NA
j_gene: TRBJ2-7
v_gene: TRBV7-9
CDR3aa: CASSATVHEQYF
CDR3nt: TGTGCCAGCAGCGCCACCGTCCACGAGCAGTACTTC

d_gene: TRBD1
abundance: medium-sized
j_gene: TRBJ2-2
v_gene: TRBV9
CDR3aa: CASSGDRGTNTGELFF
CDR3nt: TGTGCCAGCAGCGGAGACAGGGGGACGAACACCGGGGAGCTGTTTTTT

d_gene: NA
abundance: NA
j_gene: TRBJ2-1
v_gene: TRBV5-1
CDR3aa: CASSLEAVSYNEQFF
CDR3nt: TGCGCCAGCAGCTTGGAAGCGGTCTCCTACAATGAGCAGTTCTTC